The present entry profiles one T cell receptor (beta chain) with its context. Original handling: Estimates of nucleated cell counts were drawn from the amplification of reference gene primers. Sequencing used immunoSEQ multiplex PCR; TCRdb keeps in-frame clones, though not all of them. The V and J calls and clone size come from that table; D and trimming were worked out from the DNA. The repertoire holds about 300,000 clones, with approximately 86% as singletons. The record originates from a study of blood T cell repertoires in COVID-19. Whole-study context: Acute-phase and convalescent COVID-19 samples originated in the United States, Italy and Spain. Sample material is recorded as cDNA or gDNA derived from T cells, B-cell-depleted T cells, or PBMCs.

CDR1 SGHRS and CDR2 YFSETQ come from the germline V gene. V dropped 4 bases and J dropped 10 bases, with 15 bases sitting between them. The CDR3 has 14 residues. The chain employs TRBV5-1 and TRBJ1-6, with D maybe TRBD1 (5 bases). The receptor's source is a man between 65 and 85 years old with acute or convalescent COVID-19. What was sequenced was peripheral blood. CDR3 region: CASSLQGDGSPLHF. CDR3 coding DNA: TGCGCCAGCAGCCTTCAGGGCGATGGGTCACCCCTCCACTTT.